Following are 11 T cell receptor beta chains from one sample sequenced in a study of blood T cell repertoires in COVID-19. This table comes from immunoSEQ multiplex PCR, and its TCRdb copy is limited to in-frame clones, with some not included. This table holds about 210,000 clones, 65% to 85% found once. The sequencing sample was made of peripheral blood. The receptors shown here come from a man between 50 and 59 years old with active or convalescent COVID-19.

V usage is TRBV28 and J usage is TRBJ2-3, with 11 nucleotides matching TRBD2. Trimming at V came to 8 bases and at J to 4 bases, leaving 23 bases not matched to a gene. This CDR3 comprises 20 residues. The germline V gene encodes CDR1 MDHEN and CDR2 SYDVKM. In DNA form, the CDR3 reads TGTGCCAGCCCGCCAACTCAAGGTAGCGGGAGGGGCCTCTTTCCAGATACGCAGTATTTT. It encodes CASPPTQGSGRGLFPDTQYF. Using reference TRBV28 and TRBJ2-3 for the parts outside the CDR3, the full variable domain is DVKVTQSSRYLVKRTGEKVFLECVQDMDHENMFWYRQDPGLGLRLIYFSYDVKMKEKGDIPEGYSVSREKKERFSLILESASTNQTSMYLCASPPTQGSGRGLFPDTQYFGPGTRLTVL.

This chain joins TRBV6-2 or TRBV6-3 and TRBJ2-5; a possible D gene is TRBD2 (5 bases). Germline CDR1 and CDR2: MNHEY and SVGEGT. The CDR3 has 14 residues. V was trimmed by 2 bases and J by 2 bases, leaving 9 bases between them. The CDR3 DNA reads TGTGCCAGCAGTTACGTATGGGAGCAAGAGACCCAGTACTTC. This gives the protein CASSYVWEQETQYF.

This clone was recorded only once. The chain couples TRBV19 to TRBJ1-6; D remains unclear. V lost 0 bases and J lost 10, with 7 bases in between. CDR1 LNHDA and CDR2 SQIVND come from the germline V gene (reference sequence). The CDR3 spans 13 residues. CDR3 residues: CASSIDAQSPLHF. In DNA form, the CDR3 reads TGTGCCAGTAGTATAGATGCGCAATCACCCCTCCACTTT.

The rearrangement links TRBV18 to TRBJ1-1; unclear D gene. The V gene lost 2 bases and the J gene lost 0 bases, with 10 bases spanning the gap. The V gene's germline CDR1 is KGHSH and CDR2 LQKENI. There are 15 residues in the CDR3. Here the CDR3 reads CASSPTVRVNTEAFF. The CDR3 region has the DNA TGTGCCAGCTCACCAACGGTCCGGGTGAACACTGAAGCTTTCTTT.

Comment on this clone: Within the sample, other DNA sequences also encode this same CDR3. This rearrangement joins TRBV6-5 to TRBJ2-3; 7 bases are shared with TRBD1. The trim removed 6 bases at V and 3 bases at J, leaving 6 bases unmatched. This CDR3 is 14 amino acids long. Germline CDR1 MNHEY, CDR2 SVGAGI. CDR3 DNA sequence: TGTGCCAGCAGCTCGACAGGGTCGACAGATACGCAGTATTTT. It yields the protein CASSSTGSTDTQYF.

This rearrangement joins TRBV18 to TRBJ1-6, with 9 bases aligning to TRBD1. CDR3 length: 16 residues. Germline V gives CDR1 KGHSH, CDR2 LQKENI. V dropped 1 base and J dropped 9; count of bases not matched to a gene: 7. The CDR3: CASSPRGGQGGSPLHF. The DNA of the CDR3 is TGTGCCAGCTCACCACGTGGGGGACAGGGCGGTTCACCCCTCCACTTT. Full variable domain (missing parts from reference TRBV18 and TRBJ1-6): NAGVMQNPRHLVRRRGQEARLRCSPMKGHSHVYWYRQLPEEGLKFMVYLQKENIIDESGMPKERFSAEFPKEGPSILRIQQVVRGDSAAYFCASSPRGGQGGSPLHFGNGTRLTVT.

The CDR3 spells CASRPVRGRNTIYF. As DNA, the CDR3 is TGTGCCAGCAGACCGGTACGGGGAAGAAACACCATATATTTT. The chain is built from TRBV11-2 and TRBJ1-3; D is unclear. CDR1 and CDR2 (germline): SGHAT, FQNNGV. This CDR3 comprises 14 residues. V lost 6 bases, J lost 5 bases, and 14 bases lay in between.

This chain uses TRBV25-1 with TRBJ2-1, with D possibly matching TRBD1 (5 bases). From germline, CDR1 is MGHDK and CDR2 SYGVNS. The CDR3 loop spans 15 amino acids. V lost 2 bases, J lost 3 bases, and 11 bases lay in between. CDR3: CASSELGDLYNEQFF. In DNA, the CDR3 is TGTGCCAGCAGTGAACTAGGGGATCTCTACAATGAGCAGTTCTTC.

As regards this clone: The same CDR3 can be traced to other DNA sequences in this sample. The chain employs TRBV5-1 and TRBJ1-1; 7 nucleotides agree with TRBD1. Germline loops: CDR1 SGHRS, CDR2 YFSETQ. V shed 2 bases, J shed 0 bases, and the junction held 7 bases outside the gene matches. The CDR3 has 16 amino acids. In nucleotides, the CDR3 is TGCGCCAGCAGCTTCAGTCCGGGACAGTTGAACACTGAAGCTTTCTTT. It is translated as CASSFSPGQLNTEAFF.

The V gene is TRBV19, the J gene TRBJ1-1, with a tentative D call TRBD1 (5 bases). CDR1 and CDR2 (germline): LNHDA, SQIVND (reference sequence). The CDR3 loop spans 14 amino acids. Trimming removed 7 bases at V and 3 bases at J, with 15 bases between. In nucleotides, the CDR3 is TGTGCCAGTAAGGGCAAACAGGAGTACACTGAAGCTTTCTTT. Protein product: CASKGKQEYTEAFF.

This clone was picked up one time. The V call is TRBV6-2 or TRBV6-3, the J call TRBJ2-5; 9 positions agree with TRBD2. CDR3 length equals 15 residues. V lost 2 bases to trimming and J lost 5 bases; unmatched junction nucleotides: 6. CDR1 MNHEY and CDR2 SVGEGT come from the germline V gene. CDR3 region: CASSYGAGGHETQYF. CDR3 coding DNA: TGTGCCAGCAGTTACGGGGCGGGAGGGCACGAGACCCAGTACTTC.